This T cell receptor beta chain was sequenced during a study of TIL therapy for anti-PD-1-resistant metastatic lung cancer. The wider study: Tumors had a median PD-L1 proportion score of about 6%. Half of patients were current or former smokers.

The libraries were made with immunoSEQ v3. Data came from immunoSEQ multiplex PCR; TCRdb stores just in-frame clones and leaves some out. The data contain about 50,000 clones, about three quarters of them seen just once; the ten biggest clones take up 4.5% to 7%. V lost 4 bases, J lost 4 bases, and 9 bases stayed unmatched. This CDR3 has 15 amino acids. CDR1 is SGHRS and CDR2 is YFSETQ in the germline V gene. Sample time point: pre-treatment sample, taken before nivolumab and TIL therapy. Most excised metastases sampled were pleural nodules or supraclavicular lymph nodes. The sequence came from a person aged 25-85 years with non-small cell lung cancer. This material consisted of tumor tissue, taken at baseline. V gene TRBV5-1 combines with J gene TRBJ1-2, with 8 bases fitting TRBD1. CDR3 amino acids: CASSTGDRISYGYTF. Here the CDR3 DNA reads TGCGCCAGCAGCACCGGGGACAGGATCTCCTATGGCTACACCTTC.